This T cell receptor (beta chain) was captured by sequencing in a study of blood T cell repertoires in COVID-19. About the study: Specimens from acute and convalescent COVID-19 originated in the United States, Italy and Spain.

Germline V gives CDR1 LGHNA, CDR2 YNFKEQ. Trimming removed 0 bases at V and 9 bases at J, with 15 bases between. The CDR3 covers 16 residues. The assay was immunoSEQ multiplex PCR, and TCRdb's table has in-frame clones only and misses some. The sample carries about 270,000 clones, 91% recorded once. The sequenced sample was PBMCs or T cells enriched from blood (not recorded which). This rearrangement joins TRBV4-2 to TRBJ1-6; tentatively, D is TRBD1 (6 bases). This clonotype originated in a man aged 40-49 years who had been exposed to COVID-19. The chain's CDR3 is CASSQDAGEGGSPLHF. Here the CDR3 DNA reads TGTGCCAGCAGCCAAGATGCAGGGGAGGGTGGTTCACCCCTCCACTTT.